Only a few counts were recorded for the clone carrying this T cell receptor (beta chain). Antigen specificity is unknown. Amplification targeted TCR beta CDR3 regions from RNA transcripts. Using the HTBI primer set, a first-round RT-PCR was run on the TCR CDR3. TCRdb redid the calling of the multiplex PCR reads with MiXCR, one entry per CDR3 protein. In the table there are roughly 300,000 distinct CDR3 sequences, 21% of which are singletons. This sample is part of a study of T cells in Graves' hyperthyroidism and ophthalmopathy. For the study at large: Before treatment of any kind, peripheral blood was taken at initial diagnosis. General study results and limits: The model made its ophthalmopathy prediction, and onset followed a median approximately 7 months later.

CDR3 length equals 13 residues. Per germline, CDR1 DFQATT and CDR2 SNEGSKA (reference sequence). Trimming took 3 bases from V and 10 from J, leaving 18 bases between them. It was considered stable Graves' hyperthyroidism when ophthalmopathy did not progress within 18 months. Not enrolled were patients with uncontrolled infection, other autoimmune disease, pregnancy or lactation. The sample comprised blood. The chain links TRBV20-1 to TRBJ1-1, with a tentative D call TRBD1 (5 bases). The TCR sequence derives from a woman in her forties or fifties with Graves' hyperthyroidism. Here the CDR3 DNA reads TGCAGTGCTAGCGGGACTCCTGTCCAGGGAGCTTTCTTT. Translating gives CSASGTPVQGAFF.